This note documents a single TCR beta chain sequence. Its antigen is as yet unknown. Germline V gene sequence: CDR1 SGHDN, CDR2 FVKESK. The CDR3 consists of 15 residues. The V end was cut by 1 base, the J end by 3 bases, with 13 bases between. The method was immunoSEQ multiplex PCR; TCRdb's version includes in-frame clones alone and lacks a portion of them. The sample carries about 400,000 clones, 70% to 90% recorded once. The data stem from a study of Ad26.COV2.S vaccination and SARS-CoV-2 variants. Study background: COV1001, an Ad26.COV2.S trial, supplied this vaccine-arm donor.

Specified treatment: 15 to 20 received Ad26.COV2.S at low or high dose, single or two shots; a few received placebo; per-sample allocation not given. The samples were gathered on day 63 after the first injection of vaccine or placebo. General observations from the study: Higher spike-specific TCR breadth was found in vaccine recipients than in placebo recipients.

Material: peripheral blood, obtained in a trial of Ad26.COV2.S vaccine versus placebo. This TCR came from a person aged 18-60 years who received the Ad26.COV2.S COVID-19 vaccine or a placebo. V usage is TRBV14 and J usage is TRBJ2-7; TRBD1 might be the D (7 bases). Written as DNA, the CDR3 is TGTGCCAGCAGCCAAGGGTACAGGGGAGGCTACGAGCAGTACTTC. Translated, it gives CASSQGYRGGYEQYF.